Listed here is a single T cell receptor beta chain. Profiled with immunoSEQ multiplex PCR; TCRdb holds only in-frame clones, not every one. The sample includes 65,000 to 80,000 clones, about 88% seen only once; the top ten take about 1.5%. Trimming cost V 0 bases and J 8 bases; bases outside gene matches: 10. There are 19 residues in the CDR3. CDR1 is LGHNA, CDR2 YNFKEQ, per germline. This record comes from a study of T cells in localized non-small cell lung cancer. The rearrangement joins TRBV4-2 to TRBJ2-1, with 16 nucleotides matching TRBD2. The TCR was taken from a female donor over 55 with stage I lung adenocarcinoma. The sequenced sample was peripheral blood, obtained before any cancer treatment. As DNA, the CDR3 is TGTGCCAGCAGCCAAGATCCTTTGGGACTAGCGGGAGGGGGTGATGAGCAGTTCTTC. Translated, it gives CASSQDPLGLAGGGDEQFF.